This paragraph covers one T cell receptor (beta chain) sequence. TCRdb re-called the reads through MiXCR, storing one row per CDR3 protein. The sample holds around 3,700 distinct CDR3 sequences; around 9.6% are singletons and the top ten take 5.5% to 7.5%. V gave up 3 bases and J gave up 6 bases; unmatched junction bases: 3. The germline CDR1 and CDR2 sequences are DFQATT and SNEGSKA (reference sequence). CDR3 length: 14 residues. This clonotype originated in a human donor with rheumatoid arthritis. Sequenced material: CD4+ T cells from synovial fluid. The V call is TRBV20-1, the J call TRBJ2-1; 12 positions match TRBD2. The CDR3 DNA is TGCAGTGCTAGTCAGACTAGCGGGGGCAATGAGCAGTTCTTC. Translation: CSASQTSGGNEQFF.